These 5 T cell receptor beta chains were sequenced from one sample in a study. TCRdb processed the RT-PCR reads anew with MiXCR; each CDR3 protein has one entry. Of about 680,000 distinct CDR3 sequences listed, approximately 15% were seen once; the top ten hold 3% to 4.5%. What was sequenced was memory CD4+ T cells from blood. All receptors derive from a female donor in good health, serving as a healthy control.

The chain couples TRBV3-1 to TRBJ1-1; unclear D gene. This CDR3 has 13 residues. CDR1 is LGHDT and CDR2 is YNNKEL in the germline V gene (reference sequence). V was cut by 5 bases and J by 8 bases, with 15 bases left in between. The CDR3 DNA reads as TGTGCCAGCAGCAGGGCGGACGTGGTAGAAGCTTTCTTT. Its protein product is CASSRADVVEAFF.

This sequence joins TRBV5-1 and TRBJ1-4; 9 bases map to TRBD1. In germline, CDR1 is SGHRS, CDR2 YFSETQ. The CDR3 is 16 residues long. V lost 2 bases to trimming and J lost 4 bases; unmatched junction nucleotides: 6. CDR3 amino acids: CASSFGDRGSNEKLFF. DNA of the CDR3: TGCGCCAGCAGCTTTGGTGACAGGGGGAGTAATGAAAAACTGTTTTTT.

The CDR3 bases are TGTGCCAGCAGGCTAGGAGGGGTTCAGGCTCAGCCCCAGCATTTT. As protein: CASRLGGVQAQPQHF. The chain links TRBV7-2 to TRBJ1-5; possible D gene TRBD1, 5 bases. Trimming pared 6 bases from V and 6 bases from J, leaving 18 bases between. Germline assignment: CDR1 SGHTA and CDR2 FQGNSA. The CDR3 has 15 residues. Full variable domain (rest looked up from reference TRBV7-2 and TRBJ1-5): GAGVSQSPSNKVTEKGKDVELRCDPISGHTALYWYRQSLGQGLEFLIYFQGNSAPDKSGLPSDRFSAERTGGSVSTLTIQRTQQEDSAVYLCASRLGGVQAQPQHFGDGTRLSIL.

This sequence joins TRBV4-2 and TRBJ1-1, with 9 bases aligning to TRBD1. In germline, CDR1 is LGHNA, CDR2 YNFKEQ. V gave up 4 bases and J gave up 4 bases; unmatched junction bases: 10. This CDR3 region has 16 residues. CDR3 nucleotide sequence: TGTGCCAGCAGCCCAACCGGGACAGGGAAGGGCACTGAAGCTTTCTTT. It translates to CASSPTGTGKGTEAFF.

This clonotype appeared many times. J is TRBJ2-7 and V is TRBV5-1, with 9 bases aligning to TRBD1. Near its end, the DNA agrees better with TRBJ2-1, so the J call may be wrong. The CDR3 length is 14 residues. Germline values: CDR1 SGHRS, CDR2 YFSETQ. For the CDR3, the DNA is TGCGCCAGCAGCTTGACAGGGGGCGACCTAACCCAGTTCTTC. Amino acids: CASSLTGGDLTQFF.